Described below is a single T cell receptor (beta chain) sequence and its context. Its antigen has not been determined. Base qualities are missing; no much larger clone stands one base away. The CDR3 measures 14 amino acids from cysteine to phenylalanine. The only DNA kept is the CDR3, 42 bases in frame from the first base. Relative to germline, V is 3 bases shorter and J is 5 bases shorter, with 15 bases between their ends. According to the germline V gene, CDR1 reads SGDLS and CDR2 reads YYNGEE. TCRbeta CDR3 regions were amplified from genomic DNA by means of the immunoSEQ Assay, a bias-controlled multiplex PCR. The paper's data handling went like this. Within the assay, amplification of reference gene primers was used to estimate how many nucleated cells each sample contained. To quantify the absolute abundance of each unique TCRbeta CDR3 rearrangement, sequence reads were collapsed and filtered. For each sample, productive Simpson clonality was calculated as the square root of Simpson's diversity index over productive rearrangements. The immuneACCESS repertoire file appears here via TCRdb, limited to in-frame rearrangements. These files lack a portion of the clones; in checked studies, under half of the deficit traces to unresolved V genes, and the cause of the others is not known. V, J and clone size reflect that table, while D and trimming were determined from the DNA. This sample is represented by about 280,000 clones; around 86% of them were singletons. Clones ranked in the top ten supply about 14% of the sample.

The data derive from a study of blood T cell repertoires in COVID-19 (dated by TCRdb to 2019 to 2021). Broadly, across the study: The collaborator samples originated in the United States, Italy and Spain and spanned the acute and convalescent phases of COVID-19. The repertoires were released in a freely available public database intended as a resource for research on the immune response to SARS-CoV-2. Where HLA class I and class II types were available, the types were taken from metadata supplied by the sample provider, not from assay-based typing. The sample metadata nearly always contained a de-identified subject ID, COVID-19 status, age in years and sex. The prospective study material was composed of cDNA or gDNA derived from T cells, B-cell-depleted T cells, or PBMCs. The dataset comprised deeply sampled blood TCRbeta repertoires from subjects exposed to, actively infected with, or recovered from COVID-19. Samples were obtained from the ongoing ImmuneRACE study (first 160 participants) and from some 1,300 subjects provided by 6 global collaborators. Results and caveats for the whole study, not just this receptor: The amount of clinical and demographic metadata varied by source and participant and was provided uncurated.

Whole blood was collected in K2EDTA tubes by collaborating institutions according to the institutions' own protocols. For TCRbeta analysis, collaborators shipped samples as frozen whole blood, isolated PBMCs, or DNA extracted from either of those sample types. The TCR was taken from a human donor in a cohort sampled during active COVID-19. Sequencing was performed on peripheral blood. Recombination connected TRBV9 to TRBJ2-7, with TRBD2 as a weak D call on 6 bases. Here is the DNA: TGTGCCAGCAGCGCGGGACTTCGGAGCGACGAGCAGTACTTC. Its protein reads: CASSAGLRSDEQYF.